The 22 T cell receptor beta chains reported below all come from one sample, sequenced in a study of cytomegalovirus exposure and HLA in healthy donors. The PCR had 60 Vbeta and 13 Jbeta primers. Profiled with immunoSEQ multiplex PCR; TCRdb holds only in-frame clones, not every one. The sample shows 150,000 or so clones, 80% of them seen only once. Source material: PBMCs. The receptors here all came from a woman aged 40 to 55 in good health and CMV-seropositive.

V is TRBV19 and J is TRBJ2-6; D is ambiguous. The CDR3 is made up of 13 amino acids. Trimming shortened V by 6 bases and J by 2 bases, and 5 bases separated the two germline ends. The germline V gene encodes CDR1 LNHDA and CDR2 SQIVND (reference sequence). In DNA form, the CDR3 reads TGTGCCAGTAGGCTAGCTGGGGCCAACGTCCTGACTTTC. Translation gives CASRLAGANVLTF.

This clone was detected only a few times. This chain uses TRBV7-8 with TRBJ1-5; D ambiguous. V lost 3 bases to trimming and J lost 0 bases, with 6 bases between them. The CDR3 has 14 amino acids. Germline lookup yields CDR1 SGHVS and CDR2 FQNEAQ. The CDR3 loop reads CASSFGVSNQPQHF. The DNA for the CDR3 is TGTGCCAGCAGCTTTGGAGTTAGCAATCAGCCCCAGCATTTT. The variable domain in full, completed from reference TRBV7-8 and TRBJ1-5, reads GAGVSQSPRYKVAKRGQDVALRCDPISGHVSLFWYQQALGQGPEFLTYFQNEAQLDKSGLPSDRFFAERPEGSVSTLKIQRTQQEDSAVYLCASSFGVSNQPQHFGDGTRLSIL.

The chain has TRBV5-6 and TRBJ2-6; unclear D gene. The CDR3 covers 15 residues. Trimming removed 0 bases from V and 0 bases from J, with 4 bases in between. The germline V gene encodes CDR1 SGHDT and CDR2 YYEEEE. The CDR3 DNA follows: TGTGCCAGCAGCTTGGACATCTCTGGGGCCAACGTCCTGACTTTC. Translating it yields CASSLDISGANVLTF.

This clone was recorded a few times. The chain has TRBV5-1 and TRBJ2-1; 9 bases agree with TRBD2. The CDR3 covers 16 residues. J was trimmed by 4 bases and V by 0 bases; bases with no gene match: 5. The germline CDR1 and CDR2 sequences are SGHRS and YFSETQ. The CDR3 DNA sequence: TGCGCCAGCAGCTTGGTAGCGGGAGAGGGATACAATGAGCAGTTCTTC. Protein: CASSLVAGEGYNEQFF.

The chain is built from TRBV5-6 and TRBJ1-6; 12 positions match TRBD1. The V segment lost 2 bases and the J segment 7 bases; nucleotides outside the gene matches: 4. The CDR3 is 16 residues long. Per germline, CDR1 SGHDT and CDR2 YYEEEE. CDR3 nucleotides: TGTGCCAGCAGCTTTGGGACAGGGGGCGCCAATTCACCCCTCCACTTT. Translated: CASSFGTGGANSPLHF.

This chain uses TRBV15 with TRBJ1-1, with D unresolved. Trimming took off 2 bases at V and 2 bases at J, with 9 bases between the two ends. CDR3 size: 14 residues. CDR1 is LNHNV, CDR2 YYDKDF, per germline (reference sequence). CDR3 sequence: CATSRHTVNTEAFF. In nucleotides, the CDR3 is TGTGCCACCAGCAGACACACCGTCAACACTGAAGCTTTCTTT.

The chain couples TRBV28 to TRBJ2-2; 8 bases fit TRBD1. Trimming took 8 bases from V and 7 from J; bases not matched to a gene: 15. CDR3 length: 16 residues. CDR1 MDHEN and CDR2 SYDVKM come from the germline V gene. CDR3 sequence: CASGSHGRGLNGELFF. The CDR3 DNA sequence: TGTGCCAGCGGATCCCACGGCAGGGGGCTGAACGGGGAGCTGTTTTTT.

This chain uses TRBV19 with TRBJ2-2; possibly TRBD2 for D (6 bases). Trimming took off 5 bases at V and 2 bases at J, with 12 bases between the two ends. Germline lookup yields CDR1 LNHDA and CDR2 SQIVND (reference sequence). The CDR3 covers 15 residues. CDR3 region: CASSSGTSNTGELFF. For the CDR3, the DNA is TGTGCCAGTAGTTCTGGGACTTCTAACACCGGGGAGCTGTTTTTT.

This chain connects TRBV28 to TRBJ2-1; 10 nucleotides line up with TRBD1. CDR3 length equals 16 residues. Unmatched junction bases numbered 9, after V lost 6 bases and J lost 4 bases. Germline V CDR1 and CDR2: MDHEN, SYDVKM. The CDR3 protein is CASSRPGDRGYNEQFF. DNA of the CDR3: TGTGCCAGCAGCCGACCCGGGGACAGGGGATACAATGAGCAGTTCTTC. The full variable domain, with the rest looked up from reference TRBV28 and TRBJ2-1, is DVKVTQSSRYLVKRTGEKVFLECVQDMDHENMFWYRQDPGLGLRLIYFSYDVKMKEKGDIPEGYSVSREKKERFSLILESASTNQTSMYLCASSRPGDRGYNEQFFGPGTRLTVL.

The gene calls are TRBV7-2 and TRBJ1-1; no clear D gene. Trimming stripped 5 bases from V and 4 bases from J, with 8 bases between. Germline V gives CDR1 SGHTA, CDR2 FQGNSA. The CDR3 loop spans 12 amino acids. This chain's CDR3 is CASSPRRTEAFF. The CDR3 nucleotides read TGTGCCAGCAGCCCGCGGCGCACTGAAGCTTTCTTT. Looking up the rest from reference TRBV7-2 and TRBJ1-1 gives the full variable domain: GAGVSQSPSNKVTEKGKDVELRCDPISGHTALYWYRQSLGQGLEFLIYFQGNSAPDKSGLPSDRFSAERTGGSVSTLTIQRTQQEDSAVYLCASSPRRTEAFFGQGTRLTVV.

J is TRBJ1-1 and V is TRBV6-1; D is perhaps TRBD1 (6 bases). CDR1 is MNHNS and CDR2 is SASEGT in the germline V gene. V was trimmed by 5 bases and J by 5 bases, leaving 15 bases between them. The CDR3 totals 14 residues. The CDR3 bases are TGTGCCAGCAGTCCTACAGGGTATGGGACTGAAGCTTTCTTT. It codes for CASSPTGYGTEAFF.

J is TRBJ2-3 and V is TRBV7-9; D is unresolved. Germline-derived CDR1 and CDR2 are SEHNR and FQNEAQ (reference sequence). This CDR3 is built from 14 residues. V lost 5 bases to trimming and J lost 2 bases, with 11 bases between them. The CDR3 coding sequence is TGTGCCAGCAGCGCCCCCGGTCTCACAGATACGCAGTATTTT. Its protein is CASSAPGLTDTQYF.

The chain couples TRBV5-5 to TRBJ2-7, with TRBD2 matching 9 bases. Germline lookup yields CDR1 SGHKS and CDR2 YYEKEE (reference sequence). CDR3 size: 15 residues. With V trimmed by 4 bases and J by 7 bases, 12 bases remained unmatched. This chain's CDR3 is CASSAGGAGGIEQYF. The CDR3 DNA reads as TGTGCCAGCAGCGCGGGGGGGGCGGGAGGCATTGAGCAGTACTTC.

This clone occurred once. The chain couples TRBV7-8 to TRBJ1-1; 10 nucleotides line up with TRBD1. Germline V CDR1 and CDR2: SGHVS, FQNEAQ. The CDR3 totals 14 residues. V lost 5 bases, J lost 7 bases, and 7 bases stayed unmatched. The CDR3: CASSPGTGVYEAFF. The CDR3 bases are TGTGCCAGCAGCCCCGGGACAGGGGTGTATGAAGCTTTCTTT.

This chain connects TRBV28 to TRBJ2-1; D is unresolved. Trimming took 6 bases from V and 0 from J, leaving 15 bases between them. The germline V gene encodes CDR1 MDHEN and CDR2 SYDVKM. CDR3 length equals 16 residues. CDR3 bases: TGTGCCAGCAGAACCCGGGTAGACGGCTCCTACAATGAGCAGTTCTTC. It yields the protein CASRTRVDGSYNEQFF.

V gene TRBV28 combines with J gene TRBJ2-7, with TRBD1 as a possible D gene (5 bases). The V gene's germline CDR1 is MDHEN and CDR2 SYDVKM. V lost 2 bases to trimming and J lost 0 bases, with 14 bases between them. The CDR3 consists of 16 residues. The CDR3 protein is CASSLKNRIISYEQYF. CDR3 coding DNA: TGTGCCAGCAGTTTAAAGAACAGGATAATCTCCTACGAGCAGTACTTC. The complete variable domain, with remaining parts taken from reference TRBV28 and TRBJ2-7, reads DVKVTQSSRYLVKRTGEKVFLECVQDMDHENMFWYRQDPGLGLRLIYFSYDVKMKEKGDIPEGYSVSREKKERFSLILESASTNQTSMYLCASSLKNRIISYEQYFGPGTRLTVT.

The chain uses TRBV19 and TRBJ2-2; D is perhaps TRBD2 (6 bases). The germline gives CDR1 LNHDA, CDR2 SQIVND (reference sequence). The CDR3 extends over 15 amino acids. V gave up 4 bases and J gave up 6 bases, with 15 bases separating them. CDR3 in amino acids: CASSTGGRGAGELFF. In DNA, the CDR3 is TGTGCCAGTAGTACCGGAGGGAGAGGGGCCGGGGAGCTGTTTTTT.

Judged by abundance, this clone is medium-sized. The genes are TRBV5-8 and TRBJ2-7; 11 nucleotides match TRBD2. The CDR3 extends over 13 amino acids. With 4 bases clipped from V and 12 bases from J, the junction kept 9 bases outside the gene matches. Germline V CDR1 and CDR2: SGHTS, YDEGEE. This CDR3 is CASSLGPSGRLYF. The CDR3 coding sequence is TGTGCCAGCAGCCTCGGTCCTAGCGGGAGGTTGTACTTC. Together with reference TRBV5-8 and TRBJ2-7, the CDR3 gives the full variable domain: EAGVTQSPTHLIKTRGQQATLRCSPISGHTSVYWYQQALGLGLQFLLWYDEGEERNRGNFPPRFSGRQFPNYSSELNVNALELEDSALYLCASSLGPSGRLYFGPGTRLTVT.

The chain joins TRBV7-2 to TRBJ1-4; 7 nucleotides agree with TRBD1. V gave up 5 bases and J gave up 6 bases; unmatched junction bases: 9. The CDR3 loop spans 15 amino acids. Germline-derived CDR1 and CDR2 are SGHTA and FQGNSA. The CDR3 spells CASSQDRDVYEKLFF. The CDR3 region has the DNA TGTGCCAGCAGCCAAGACAGGGACGTATATGAAAAACTGTTTTTT. Full variable domain (rest looked up from reference TRBV7-2 and TRBJ1-4): GAGVSQSPSNKVTEKGKDVELRCDPISGHTALYWYRQSLGQGLEFLIYFQGNSAPDKSGLPSDRFSAERTGGSVSTLTIQRTQQEDSAVYLCASSQDRDVYEKLFFGSGTQLSVL.

The genes are TRBV28 and TRBJ2-5, with 11 bases lining up with TRBD2. The ends lost 6 bases at V and 2 bases at J; junction bases unmatched: 5. Germline assignment: CDR1 MDHEN and CDR2 SYDVKM. The CDR3 contains 15 residues. CDR3 sequence reads: CASSSSGRRQETQYF. Written as DNA, the CDR3 is TGTGCCAGCAGCTCTAGCGGGAGGAGGCAAGAGACCCAGTACTTC.

The J gene is TRBJ2-5, the V gene TRBV5-5, with 11 bases identical to TRBD2. Germline V gene lookup returns CDR1 SGHKS and CDR2 YYEKEE (reference sequence). V gave up 4 bases and J gave up 9 bases; unmatched junction bases: 14. This CDR3 spans 16 amino acids. The CDR3 DNA reads as TGTGCCAGCAGCCAAGGACTAGCGGGTGCGCAGACGGCCCAGTACTTC. Translating gives CASSQGLAGAQTAQYF.

Concerning this clone: The same CDR3 arises from other DNA sequences in this sample as well. This chain joins TRBV6-4 and TRBJ2-2; TRBD1 is a possible D gene (6 bases). Germline CDR1 is MRHNA and CDR2 is SNTAGT. Trimming removed 6 bases at V and 0 bases at J, with 8 bases between. The CDR3 is made up of 14 amino acids. The CDR3 sequence is CASRQGPNTGELFF. The CDR3 nucleotides read TGTGCCAGCAGACAGGGCCCGAACACCGGGGAGCTGTTTTTT.